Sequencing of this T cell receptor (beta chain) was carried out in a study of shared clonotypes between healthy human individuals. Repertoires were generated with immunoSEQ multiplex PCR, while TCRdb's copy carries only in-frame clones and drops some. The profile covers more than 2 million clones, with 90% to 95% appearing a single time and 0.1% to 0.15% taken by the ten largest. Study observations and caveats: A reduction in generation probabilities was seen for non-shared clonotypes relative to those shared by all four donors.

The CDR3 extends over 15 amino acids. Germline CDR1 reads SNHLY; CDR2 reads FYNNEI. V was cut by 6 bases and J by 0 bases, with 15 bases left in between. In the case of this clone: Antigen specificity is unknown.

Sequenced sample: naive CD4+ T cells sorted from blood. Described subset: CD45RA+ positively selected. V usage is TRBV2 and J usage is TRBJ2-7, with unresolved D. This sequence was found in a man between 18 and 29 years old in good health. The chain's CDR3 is CASSLPGSNSYEQYF. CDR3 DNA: TGTGCCAGCAGCCTCCCAGGTTCCAACTCCTACGAGCAGTACTTC.